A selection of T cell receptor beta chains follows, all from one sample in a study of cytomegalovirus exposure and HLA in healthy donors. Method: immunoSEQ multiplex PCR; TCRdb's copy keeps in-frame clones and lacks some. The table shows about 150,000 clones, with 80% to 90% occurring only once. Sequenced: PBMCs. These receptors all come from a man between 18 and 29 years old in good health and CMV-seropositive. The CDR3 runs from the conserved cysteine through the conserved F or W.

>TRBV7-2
CASSFRPRDRGPEQYF
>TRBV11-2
CASSQLAGVRETQYF
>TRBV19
CASSMGPGVREKLFF
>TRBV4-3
CASSRGLEWEQFF
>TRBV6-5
CASSYSSQGLTDTQYF
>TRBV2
CASSEGGVSNQPQHF
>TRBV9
CASSPPSDANTGELFF
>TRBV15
CATSREKDRRYGYTF
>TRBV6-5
CASSYGGGANQPQHF
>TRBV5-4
CASSMGGLEQYF
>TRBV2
CASRGGGRTTNEKLFF
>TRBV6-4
CASSVSGQKSNTEAFF
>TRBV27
CASSYGGSTDTQYF
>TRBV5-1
CASSYGLRHSYNEQFF
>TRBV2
CASSERRASGGYNEQFF
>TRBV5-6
CASSLSGGQPQHF
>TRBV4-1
CASSQESNSGPQHF
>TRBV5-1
CASSESSYEQYF
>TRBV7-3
CASSQQGLAEAFF
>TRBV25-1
CASSEYNQGPRGLYGYTF
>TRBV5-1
CASSPGTGGGETQYF
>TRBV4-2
CASSPGQGYEKLFF
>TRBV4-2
CASSPLEWTSGSVETQYF
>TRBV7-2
CASSFGGGDEQFF
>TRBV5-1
CASRLELVPGELFF
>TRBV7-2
CASSLGRGGGGRLDTQYF